Listed below are T cell receptor beta chains from one sample, sequenced in a study of regulatory T cells in long-lasting Graves disease. TCRdb itself ran the multiplex PCR reads through MiXCR, one entry per CDR3 protein. The repertoire includes under 800,000 distinct CDR3 sequences, roughly 16% of them detected once, and around a sixth sits in the top ten. These data also formed part of another study, on T cells in Graves' hyperthyroidism and ophthalmopathy.

The material was peripheral blood mononuclear cells (PBMCs), obtained at new diagnosis, from a patient treated with antithyroid drugs. These receptors were collected from a woman in her 30s with Graves disease. Each CDR3 is given with its conserved first and last residue. Each record gives: CDR3 length, J gene, V gene, D gene, CDR3 protein. The D gene is left open where the match is weak.

13	TRBJ2-7	TRBV10-1	NA	CATAGQRYGEQYF
14	TRBJ2-3	TRBV20-1	NA	CRGLREDSTDTQYF
14	TRBJ2-7	TRBV12-3/TRBV12-4	NA	CASSPSTSSYEQYF
14	TRBJ1-2	TRBV30	TRBD1	CAWSGIGQGYGYTF
13	TRBJ2-5	TRBV20-1	NA	CSARGPGQETQYF
15	TRBJ2-7	TRBV6-2/TRBV6-3	TRBD2	CASRKASGFSYEQYF
16	TRBJ1-2	TRBV3-1	NA	CASSKQAGRSLWGYTF
14	TRBJ2-1	TRBV18	TRBD1	CASPPATGTHEQFF
16	TRBJ1-1	TRBV5-5	NA	CASSLATPLLTLEAFF
18	TRBJ2-1	TRBV6-1	TRBD1	CASSEGSFGTGKYNEQFF
17	TRBJ2-3	TRBV12-3/TRBV12-4	NA	CASSLYRAGDKLGTQYF
16	TRBJ1-3	TRBV7-3	NA	CASSLNPGTKGNTIYF
15	TRBJ2-7	TRBV7-2	NA	CASSLEKVRNYEQYF
15	TRBJ2-7	TRBV6-2/TRBV6-3	TRBD2	CASSYASGTPYEQYF
14	TRBJ2-7	TRBV6-1	TRBD1	CASSRTGGTYEQYF
15	TRBJ1-3	TRBV28	NA	CASIPAVSGENTIYF